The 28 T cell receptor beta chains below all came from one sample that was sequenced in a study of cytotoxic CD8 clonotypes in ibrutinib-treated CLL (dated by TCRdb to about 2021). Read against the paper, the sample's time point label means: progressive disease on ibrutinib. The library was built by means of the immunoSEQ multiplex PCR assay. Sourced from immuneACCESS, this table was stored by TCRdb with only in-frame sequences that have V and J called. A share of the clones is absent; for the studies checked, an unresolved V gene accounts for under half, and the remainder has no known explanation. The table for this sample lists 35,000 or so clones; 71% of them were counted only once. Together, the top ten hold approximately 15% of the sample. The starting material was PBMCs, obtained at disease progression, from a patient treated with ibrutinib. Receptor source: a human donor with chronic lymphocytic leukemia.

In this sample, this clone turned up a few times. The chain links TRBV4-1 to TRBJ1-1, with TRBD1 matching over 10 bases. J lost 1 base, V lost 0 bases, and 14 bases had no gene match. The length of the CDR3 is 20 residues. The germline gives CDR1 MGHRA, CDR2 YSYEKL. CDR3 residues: CASSQDLPGQGMGKNTEAFF. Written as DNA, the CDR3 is TGCGCCAGCAGCCAAGATCTCCCGGGACAGGGGATGGGCAAGAACACTGAAGCTTTCTTT.

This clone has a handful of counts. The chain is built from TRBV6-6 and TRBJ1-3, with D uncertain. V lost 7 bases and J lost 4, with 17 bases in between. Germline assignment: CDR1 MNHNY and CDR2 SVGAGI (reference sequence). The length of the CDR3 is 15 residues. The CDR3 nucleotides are TGTGCCAGCATCCTAGGGTCAGGAACCGGAAACACCATATATTTT. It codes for CASILGSGTGNTIYF.

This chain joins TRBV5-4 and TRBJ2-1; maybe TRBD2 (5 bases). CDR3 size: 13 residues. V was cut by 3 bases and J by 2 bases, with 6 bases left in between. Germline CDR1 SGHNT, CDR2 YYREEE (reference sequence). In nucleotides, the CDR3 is TGTGCCAGCAGCTGGACTGCCTACAATGAGCAGTTCTTC. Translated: CASSWTAYNEQFF.

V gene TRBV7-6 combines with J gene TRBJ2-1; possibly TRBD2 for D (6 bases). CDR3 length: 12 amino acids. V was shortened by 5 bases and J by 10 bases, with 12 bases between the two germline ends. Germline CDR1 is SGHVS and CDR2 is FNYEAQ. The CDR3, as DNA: TGTGCCAGCAGCCGGGAGTGGGACGAGCAGTTCTTC. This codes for CASSREWDEQFF.

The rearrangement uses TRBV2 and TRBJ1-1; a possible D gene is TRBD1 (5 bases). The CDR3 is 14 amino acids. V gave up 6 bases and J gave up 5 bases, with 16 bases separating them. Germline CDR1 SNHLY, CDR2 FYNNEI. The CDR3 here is CASRSRMGGTEAFF. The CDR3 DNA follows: TGTGCCAGCAGATCTAGGATGGGGGGGACTGAAGCTTTCTTT.

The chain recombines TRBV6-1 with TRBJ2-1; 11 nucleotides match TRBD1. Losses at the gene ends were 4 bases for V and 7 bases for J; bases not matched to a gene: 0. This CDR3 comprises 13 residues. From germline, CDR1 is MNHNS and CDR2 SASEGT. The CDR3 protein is CASSGDRGNEQFF. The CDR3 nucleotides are TGTGCCAGCAGTGGGGACAGGGGGAATGAGCAGTTCTTC.

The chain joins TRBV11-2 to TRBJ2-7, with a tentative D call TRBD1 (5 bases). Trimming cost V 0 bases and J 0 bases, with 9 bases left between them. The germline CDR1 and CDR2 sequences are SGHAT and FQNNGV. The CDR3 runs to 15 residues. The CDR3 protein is CASSLEGAASYEQYF. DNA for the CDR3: TGTGCCAGCAGCTTAGAAGGGGCCGCCTCCTACGAGCAGTACTTC.

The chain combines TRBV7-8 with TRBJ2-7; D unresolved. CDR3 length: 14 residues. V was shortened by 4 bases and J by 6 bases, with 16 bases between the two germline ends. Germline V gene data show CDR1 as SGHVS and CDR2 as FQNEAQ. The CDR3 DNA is TGTGCCAGCAGCTCACAGTGGACCGCTGGCGAGCAGTACTTC. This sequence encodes CASSSQWTAGEQYF. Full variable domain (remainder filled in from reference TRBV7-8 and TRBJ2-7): GAGVSQSPRYKVAKRGQDVALRCDPISGHVSLFWYQQALGQGPEFLTYFQNEAQLDKSGLPSDRFFAERPEGSVSTLKIQRTQQEDSAVYLCASSSQWTAGEQYFGPGTRLTVT.

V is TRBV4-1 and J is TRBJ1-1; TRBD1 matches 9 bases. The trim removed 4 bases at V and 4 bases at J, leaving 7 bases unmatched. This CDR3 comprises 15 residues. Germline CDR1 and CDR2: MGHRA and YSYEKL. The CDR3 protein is CASSPTGGWLTEAFF. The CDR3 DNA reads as TGCGCCAGCAGCCCCACAGGGGGCTGGCTCACTGAAGCTTTCTTT.

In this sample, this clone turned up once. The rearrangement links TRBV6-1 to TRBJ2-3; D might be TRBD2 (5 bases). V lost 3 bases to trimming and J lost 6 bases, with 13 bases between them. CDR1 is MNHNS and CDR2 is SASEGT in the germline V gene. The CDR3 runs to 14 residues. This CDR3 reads CASSDRLPGDTQYF. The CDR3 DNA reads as TGTGCCAGCAGTGATCGGCTCCCGGGGGATACGCAGTATTTT.

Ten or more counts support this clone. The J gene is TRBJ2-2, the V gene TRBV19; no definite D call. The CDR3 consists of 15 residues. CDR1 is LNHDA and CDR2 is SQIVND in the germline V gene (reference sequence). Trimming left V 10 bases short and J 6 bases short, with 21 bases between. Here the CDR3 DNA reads TGTGCCACCAGAACCGGCGGAGCAAGGGCCGGGGAGCTGTTTTTT. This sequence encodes CATRTGGARAGELFF.

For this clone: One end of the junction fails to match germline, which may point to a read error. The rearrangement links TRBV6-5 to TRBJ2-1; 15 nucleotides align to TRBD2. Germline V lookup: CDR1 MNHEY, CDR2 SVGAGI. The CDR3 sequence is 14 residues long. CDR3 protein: CATSRGLAGGEQFF. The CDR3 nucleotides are TGTGCCACCAGTAGAGGACTAGCGGGGGGGGAGCAGTTCTTC.

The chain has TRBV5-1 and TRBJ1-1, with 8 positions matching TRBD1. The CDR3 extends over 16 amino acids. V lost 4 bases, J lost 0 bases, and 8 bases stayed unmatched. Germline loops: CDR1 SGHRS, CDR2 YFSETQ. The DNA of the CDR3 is TGCGCCAGCAGCATAGGGACAGGTCACATGAACACTGAAGCTTTCTTT. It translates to CASSIGTGHMNTEAFF.

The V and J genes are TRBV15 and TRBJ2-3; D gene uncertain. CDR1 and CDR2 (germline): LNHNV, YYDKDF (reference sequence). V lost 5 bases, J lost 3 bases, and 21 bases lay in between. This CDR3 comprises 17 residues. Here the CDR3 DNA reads TGTGCCACCAGCCCCCCTCCCGAGCAGAGTTTAACAGATACGCAGTATTTT. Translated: CATSPPPEQSLTDTQYF.

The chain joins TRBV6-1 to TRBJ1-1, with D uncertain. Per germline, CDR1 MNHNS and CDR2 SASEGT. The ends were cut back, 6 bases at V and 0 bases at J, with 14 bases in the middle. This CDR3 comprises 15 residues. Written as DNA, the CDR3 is TGTGCCAGCAGCCCGAATGGCGAAATGAACACTGAAGCTTTCTTT. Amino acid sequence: CASSPNGEMNTEAFF.

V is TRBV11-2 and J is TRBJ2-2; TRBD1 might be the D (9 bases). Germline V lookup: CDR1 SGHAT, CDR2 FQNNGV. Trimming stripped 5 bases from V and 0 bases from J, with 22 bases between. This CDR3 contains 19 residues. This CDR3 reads CASSLRETGGLANTGELFF. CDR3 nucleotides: TGTGCCAGCAGCCTCCGGGAGACAGGGGGACTAGCGAACACCGGGGAGCTGTTTTTT.

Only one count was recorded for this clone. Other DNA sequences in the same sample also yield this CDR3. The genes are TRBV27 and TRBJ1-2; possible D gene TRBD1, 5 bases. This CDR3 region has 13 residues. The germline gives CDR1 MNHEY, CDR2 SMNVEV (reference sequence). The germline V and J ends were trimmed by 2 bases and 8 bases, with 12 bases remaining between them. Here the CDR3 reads CASSLIQGSGYTF. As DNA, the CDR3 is TGTGCCAGCAGTTTAATTCAGGGCTCAGGCTACACCTTC.

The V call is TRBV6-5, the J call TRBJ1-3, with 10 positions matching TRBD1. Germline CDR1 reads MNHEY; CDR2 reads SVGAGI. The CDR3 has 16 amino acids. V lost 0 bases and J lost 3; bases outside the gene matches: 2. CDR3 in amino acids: CASSYSGTGVGNTIYF. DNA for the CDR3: TGTGCCAGCAGTTACTCCGGGACAGGGGTTGGAAACACCATATATTTT.

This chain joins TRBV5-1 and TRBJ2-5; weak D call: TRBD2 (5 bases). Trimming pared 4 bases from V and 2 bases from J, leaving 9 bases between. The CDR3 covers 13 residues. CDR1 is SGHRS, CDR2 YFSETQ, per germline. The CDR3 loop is CASSPGDQETQYF. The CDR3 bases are TGCGCCAGCAGCCCCGGGGATCAAGAGACCCAGTACTTC.

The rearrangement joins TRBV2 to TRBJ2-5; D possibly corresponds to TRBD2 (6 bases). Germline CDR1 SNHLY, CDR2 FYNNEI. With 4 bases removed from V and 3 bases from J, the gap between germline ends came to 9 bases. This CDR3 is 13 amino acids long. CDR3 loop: CASSGGGKETQYF. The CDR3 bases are TGTGCCAGCAGTGGGGGAGGAAAAGAGACCCAGTACTTC.

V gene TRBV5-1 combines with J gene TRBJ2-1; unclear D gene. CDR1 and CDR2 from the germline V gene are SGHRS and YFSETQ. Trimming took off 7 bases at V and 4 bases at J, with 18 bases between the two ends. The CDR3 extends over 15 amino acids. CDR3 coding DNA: TGCGCCAGCCAAACCCCGGACCAACCTTACAATGAGCAGTTCTTC. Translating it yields CASQTPDQPYNEQFF.

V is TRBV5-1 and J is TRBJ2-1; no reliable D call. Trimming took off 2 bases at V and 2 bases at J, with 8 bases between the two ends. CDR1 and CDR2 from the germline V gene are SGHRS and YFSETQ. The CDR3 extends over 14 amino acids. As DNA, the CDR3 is TGCGCCAGCAGCTTCCTGGAAACCTACAATGAGCAGTTCTTC. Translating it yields CASSFLETYNEQFF.

The CDR3 is CASSFDRGTYEQYF. The CDR3 nucleotides are TGTGCCAGCAGTTTCGACAGGGGGACGTACGAGCAGTACTTC. The chain recombines TRBV6-6 with TRBJ2-7, with 9 nucleotides matching TRBD1. V lost 4 bases to trimming and J lost 4 bases; unmatched junction nucleotides: 5. The germline CDR1 and CDR2 sequences are MNHNY and SVGAGI (reference sequence). CDR3 size: 14 residues.

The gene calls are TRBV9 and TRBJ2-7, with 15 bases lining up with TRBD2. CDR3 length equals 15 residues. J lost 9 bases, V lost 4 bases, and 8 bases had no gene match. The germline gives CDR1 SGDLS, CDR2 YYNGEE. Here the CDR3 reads CASSSRTSGGARQYF. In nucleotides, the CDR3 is TGTGCCAGCAGCTCGCGGACTAGCGGGGGGGCTCGGCAGTACTTC.

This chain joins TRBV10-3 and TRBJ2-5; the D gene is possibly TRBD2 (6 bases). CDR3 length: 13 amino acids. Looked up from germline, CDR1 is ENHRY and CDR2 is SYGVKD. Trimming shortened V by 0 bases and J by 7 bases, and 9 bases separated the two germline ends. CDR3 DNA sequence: TGTGCCATCAGTGAGTCGTACGGGGGGACCCAGTACTTC. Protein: CAISESYGGTQYF.

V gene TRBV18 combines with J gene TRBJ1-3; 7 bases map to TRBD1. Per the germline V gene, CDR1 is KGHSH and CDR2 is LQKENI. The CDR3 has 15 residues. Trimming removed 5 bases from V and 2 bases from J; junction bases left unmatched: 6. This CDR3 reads CASSLDRTAGNTIYF. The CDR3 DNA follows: TGTGCCAGCTCATTGGACAGGACGGCTGGAAACACCATATATTTT.

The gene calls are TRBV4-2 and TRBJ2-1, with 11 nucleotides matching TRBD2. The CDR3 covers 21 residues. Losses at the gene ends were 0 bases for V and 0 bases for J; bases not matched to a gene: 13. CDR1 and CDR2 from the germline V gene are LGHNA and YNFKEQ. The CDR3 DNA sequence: TGTGCCAGCAGCCAAGATCTAGCTAGCGGGGGGACCAAGAGCTCCTACAATGAGCAGTTCTTC. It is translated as CASSQDLASGGTKSSYNEQFF.

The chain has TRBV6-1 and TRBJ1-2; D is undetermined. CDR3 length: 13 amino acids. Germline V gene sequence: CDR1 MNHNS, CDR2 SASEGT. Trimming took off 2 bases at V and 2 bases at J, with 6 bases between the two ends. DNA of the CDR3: TGTGCCAGCAGTGAACAAGAAAACTATGGCTACACCTTC. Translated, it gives CASSEQENYGYTF.